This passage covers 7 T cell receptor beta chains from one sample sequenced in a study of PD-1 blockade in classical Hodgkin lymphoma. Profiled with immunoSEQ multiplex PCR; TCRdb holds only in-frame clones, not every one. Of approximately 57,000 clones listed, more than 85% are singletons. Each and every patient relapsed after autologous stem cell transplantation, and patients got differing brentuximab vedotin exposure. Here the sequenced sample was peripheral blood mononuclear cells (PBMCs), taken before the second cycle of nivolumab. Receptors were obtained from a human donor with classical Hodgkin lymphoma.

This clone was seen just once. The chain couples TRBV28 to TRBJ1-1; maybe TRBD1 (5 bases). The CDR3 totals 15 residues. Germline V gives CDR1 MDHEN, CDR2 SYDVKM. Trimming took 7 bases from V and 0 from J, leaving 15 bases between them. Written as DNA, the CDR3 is TGTGCCAGCACGGTGGGGGGTGAGATGAACACTGAAGCTTTCTTT. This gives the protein CASTVGGEMNTEAFF.

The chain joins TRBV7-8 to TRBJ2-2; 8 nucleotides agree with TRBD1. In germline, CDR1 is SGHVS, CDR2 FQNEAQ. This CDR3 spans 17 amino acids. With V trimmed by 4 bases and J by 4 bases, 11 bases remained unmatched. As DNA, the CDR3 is TGTGCCAGCAGCTCGAGCGGTGGACAGGGCGGCACCGGGGAGCTGTTTTTT. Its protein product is CASSSSGGQGGTGELFF.

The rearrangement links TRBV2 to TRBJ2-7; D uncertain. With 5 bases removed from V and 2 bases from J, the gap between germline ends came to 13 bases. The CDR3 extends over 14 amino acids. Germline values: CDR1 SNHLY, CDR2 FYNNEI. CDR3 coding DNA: TGTGCCAGCAGTCTGTCGGAATCAGCCTACGAGCAGTACTTC. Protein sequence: CASSLSESAYEQYF.

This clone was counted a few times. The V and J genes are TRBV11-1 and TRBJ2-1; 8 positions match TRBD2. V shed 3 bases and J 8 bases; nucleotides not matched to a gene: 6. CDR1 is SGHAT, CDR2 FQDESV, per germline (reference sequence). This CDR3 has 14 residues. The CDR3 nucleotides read TGTGCCAGCAGCTTCGGGACTAGTGAGGATGAGCAGTTCTTC. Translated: CASSFGTSEDEQFF. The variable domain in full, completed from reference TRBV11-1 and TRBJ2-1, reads EAEVAQSPRYKITEKSQAVAFWCDPISGHATLYWYRQILGQGPELLVQFQDESVVDDSQLPKDRFSAERLKGVDSTLKIQPAELGDSAMYLCASSFGTSEDEQFFGPGTRLTVL.

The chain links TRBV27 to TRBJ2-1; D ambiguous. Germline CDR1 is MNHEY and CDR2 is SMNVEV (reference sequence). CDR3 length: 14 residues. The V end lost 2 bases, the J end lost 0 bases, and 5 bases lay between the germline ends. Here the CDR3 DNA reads TGTGCCAGCAGTTTACAGTCCTCCTACAATGAGCAGTTCTTC. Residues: CASSLQSSYNEQFF.

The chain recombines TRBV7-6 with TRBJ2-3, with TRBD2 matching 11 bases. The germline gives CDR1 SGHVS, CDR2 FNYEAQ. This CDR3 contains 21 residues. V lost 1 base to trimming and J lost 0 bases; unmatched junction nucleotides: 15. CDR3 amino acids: CASSLGIGLAGGRASTDTQYF. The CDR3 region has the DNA TGTGCCAGCAGCTTAGGCATCGGGCTAGCGGGGGGACGAGCTAGCACAGATACGCAGTATTTT.

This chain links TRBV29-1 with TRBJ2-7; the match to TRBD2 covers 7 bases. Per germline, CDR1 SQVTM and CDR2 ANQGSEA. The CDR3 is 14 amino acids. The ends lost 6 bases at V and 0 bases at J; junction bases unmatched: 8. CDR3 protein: CSVGSGVSSYEQYF. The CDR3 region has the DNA TGCAGCGTAGGGAGCGGGGTTAGCTCCTACGAGCAGTACTTC.